A single sample is the source of the 15 T cell receptor beta chains below, sequenced in a study of blood T cells in healthy people across ages. Sample-barcoded 5' priming and a J-beta primer mix drove a second PCR of roughly 7 to 11 cycles. TCRdb re-analysed the 5' RACE reads in MiXCR, keeping a single row per CDR3 protein. The sample lists approximately 670,000 distinct CDR3 sequences; about 43% were seen once. Material for sequencing was blood. The receptors here all came from a man aged 80 or over in good health.

The chain carries TRBV20-1 and TRBJ1-5, with TRBD1 matching over 8 bases. Germline CDR1 and CDR2: DFQATT and SNEGSKA (reference sequence). V gave up 6 bases and J gave up 6 bases; unmatched junction bases: 7. The CDR3 covers 13 residues. The CDR3 region has the DNA TGCAGTGCCTCCCTAGACAGGGGTCAGCCCCAGCATTTT. It translates to CSASLDRGQPQHF.

V usage is TRBV14 and J usage is TRBJ2-4; D not certain. TRBJ2-5 matches the DNA end more closely, so the J call is doubtful. CDR1 SGHDN and CDR2 FVKESK come from the germline V gene. The CDR3 has 14 residues. CDR3 DNA sequence: TGTGCCAGCAGCCCGCTCCTGGACCTGGAGACCCAGTACTTC. Its translation is CASSPLLDLETQYF.

This clonotype turned up a few times. The gene calls are TRBV25-1 and TRBJ2-3; D gene ambiguous. Between the trimmed V and J ends, which lost 7 bases and 9 bases, there was a span of 8 bases. Germline CDR1 reads MGHDK; CDR2 reads SYGVNS. The CDR3 covers 10 residues. The CDR3 loop reads CASKAGTQYF. The CDR3 DNA is TGTGCCAGCAAGGCCGGGACGCAGTATTTT.

The V and J genes are TRBV14 and TRBJ2-2; D perhaps matches TRBD2 (6 bases). The V end was cut by 0 bases, the J end by 7 bases, with 9 bases between. Germline CDR1 and CDR2: SGHDN and FVKESK. The CDR3 spans 14 residues. CDR3 loop: CASSQEAGLGELFF. CDR3 DNA: TGTGCCAGCAGCCAAGAGGCGGGGCTCGGGGAGCTGTTTTTT.

This clonotype appeared a few times. V is TRBV14 and J is TRBJ2-5; D perhaps matches TRBD1 (5 bases). Between the trimmed V and J ends, which lost 2 bases and 4 bases, there was a span of 11 bases. Per germline, CDR1 SGHDN and CDR2 FVKESK. The CDR3 has 14 residues. CDR3 sequence: CASSQKGLRETQYF. The CDR3 DNA follows: TGTGCCAGCAGCCAAAAGGGGCTAAGAGAGACCCAGTACTTC. Looking up the rest from reference TRBV14 and TRBJ2-5 gives the full variable domain: EAGVTQFPSHSVIEKGQTVTLRCDPISGHDNLYWYRRVMGKEIKFLLHFVKESKQDESGMPNNRFLAERTGGTYSTLKVQPAELEDSGVYFCASSQKGLRETQYFGPGTRLLVL.

This clonotype was counted only a few times. The chain is built from TRBV28 and TRBJ2-4; 9 bases are shared with TRBD1. The J call may be faulty, since TRBJ2-5 better matches the DNA end. This CDR3 has 15 amino acids. CDR1 and CDR2 (germline): MDHEN, SYDVKM. In nucleotides, the CDR3 is TGTGCCAGCAGCCGTCCCGGGACAGGGAAAAAGACCCAGTACTTC. This encodes CASSRPGTGKKTQYF.

This rearrangement joins TRBV7-2 to TRBJ2-2, with D possibly TRBD1 on 6 matching bases. CDR1 is SGHTA and CDR2 is FQGNSA in the germline V gene. There are 12 residues in the CDR3. V gave up 4 bases and J gave up 8 bases, with 8 bases separating them. In DNA form, the CDR3 reads TGTGCCAGCAGCTCCGACAGGGGGGAGCTGTTTTTT. Its translation: CASSSDRGELFF.

A remark on this clonotype: An end of the junction does not agree with germline; a read error may underlie this. V is TRBV20-1 and J is TRBJ2-3, with D maybe TRBD2 (5 bases). The length of the CDR3 is 14 residues. Germline-derived CDR1 and CDR2 are DFQATT and SNEGSKA (reference sequence). Here the CDR3 reads CSARDGIRTDTRYF. In DNA, the CDR3 is TGCAGTGCTAGAGACGGGATTCGAACAGATACGCGGTATTTT.

The rearrangement joins TRBV12-3 or TRBV12-4 to TRBJ2-3; TRBD1 agrees at 8 bases. This CDR3 region has 11 residues. V lost 3 bases, J lost 14 bases, and 4 bases stayed unmatched. CDR3 protein: CASSFQGARYF. CDR3 nucleotide sequence: TGTGCCAGCAGTTTTCAGGGGGCGCGGTATTTT.

On this clonotype: One end of the junction fails to match germline, which may point to a read error. V gene TRBV28 combines with J gene TRBJ2-1, with D perhaps matching TRBD2 (5 bases). Per germline, CDR1 MDHEN and CDR2 SYDVKM. The length of the CDR3 is 15 residues. The CDR3 DNA reads as TGTGCCGGCACCAGGTCCGGGCTAGCCGGCAATGAGCGGTTCTTC. Translation: CAGTRSGLAGNERFF. Supplemented by reference TRBV28 and TRBJ2-1, the full variable domain reads DVKVTQSSRYLVKRTGEKVFLECVQDMDHENMFWYRQDPGLGLRLIYFSYDVKMKEKGDIPEGYSVSREKKERFSLILESASTNQTSMYLCAGTRSGLAGNERFFGPGTRLTVL.

Notes on this clonotype: Its ends do not fully match the called genes, so a read error is possible. This chain uses TRBV4-1 with TRBJ1-1, with a possible D match to TRBD1 (5 bases). The CDR3 has 14 residues. CDR1 is MGHRA, CDR2 YSYEKL, per germline. CDR3 nucleotide sequence: TGCGCCAGCAGCCAAGAAGGTGGGGCCACTGGAGCTTTCTTT. Its protein is CASSQEGGATGAFF.

This clonotype appeared a single time. The V gene is TRBV24-1, the J gene TRBJ1-5; D remains unclear. The germline CDR1 and CDR2 sequences are KGHDR and SFDVKD. This CDR3 region has 19 residues. V was clipped by 4 bases and J by 2 bases, with 23 bases between them. This chain's CDR3 is CATSDPELGTRLGNQPQHF. CDR3 nucleotide sequence: TGTGCCACCAGTGACCCCGAGTTAGGCACACGCCTCGGCAATCAGCCCCAGCATTTT.

The V call is TRBV5-1, the J call TRBJ2-5; D possibly uses TRBD1 or TRBD2 (5 bases each). Germline V lookup: CDR1 SGHRS, CDR2 YFSETQ. CDR3 size: 16 residues. V lost 3 bases to trimming and J lost 5 bases, with 20 bases between them. As DNA, the CDR3 is TGCGCCAGCAGCTCGGAACCGGGACCAGCAGGGGAGACCCAGTACTTC. The encoded protein is CASSSEPGPAGETQYF.

This chain uses TRBV4-1 with TRBJ2-7, with D uncertain. Germline lookup yields CDR1 MGHRA and CDR2 YSYEKL. Trimming removed 4 bases from V and 3 bases from J, with 13 bases in between. This CDR3 has 14 amino acids. In nucleotides, the CDR3 is TGCGCCAGCAGCCCGGTAGGGCAGAGCTACGAGCAGTACTTC. Its translation: CASSPVGQSYEQYF.

The CDR3 reads CASSPRGEQFF. In DNA form, the CDR3 reads TGTGCCAGCAGTCCCCGGGGTGAGCAGTTCTTC. The chain uses TRBV28 and TRBJ2-1; D possibly corresponds to TRBD2 (5 bases). Germline CDR1 is MDHEN and CDR2 is SYDVKM. CDR3 length: 11 amino acids. Trimming took off 5 bases at V and 9 bases at J, with 8 bases between the two ends.